A selection of T cell receptor beta chains follows, all from one sample in a study of response to subunit inactivated influenza vaccine. From the RT-PCR reads, TCRdb called clonotypes with MiXCR, one entry per CDR3 protein. This sample carries 650,000 to 850,000 distinct CDR3 sequences, roughly 14% of them seen once, and the ten largest clones take less than 7%. The source material was PBMCs from blood, sampled less than 15 days before vaccination. Receptors originate from a man aged 45 to 65 who received an inactivated influenza vaccine. Both conserved end residues are part of each CDR3. D genes are given only for firm matches. Expanded clones are given a class, and other clones once, few, many or no size at all.

clone size	D gene	J gene	V gene	CDR3 DNA	CDR3 protein
few	-	TRBJ1-5	TRBV10-3	TGTGCCATCAGTGAAGGGAGGGGTAATCAGCCCCAGCATTTT	CAISEGRGNQPQHF
few	TRBD1	TRBJ2-3	TRBV7-7	TGTGCTAGCAGCCTAGGGACAGGGGGTGCAGATACGCAGTATTTT	CASSLGTGGADTQYF
few	-	TRBJ2-1	TRBV5-1	TGCGCCAGCAGCTTGGTCAGGGGGGGAGGGAGCAATGAGCAGTTCTTC	CASSLVRGGGSNEQFF
few	-	TRBJ2-2	TRBV4-3	TGCGCCAGCAGCCAAGCCTCGGCAGGGAACACCGGGGAGCTGTTTTTT	CASSQASAGNTGELFF
few	TRBD1	TRBJ2-5	TRBV10-3	TGTGCCATCAATTCCGGGACAGGGCAAGAGACCCAGTACTTC	CAINSGTGQETQYF
few	-	TRBJ2-1	TRBV10-3	TGTGCCATCAGTGAAGACAGGGAGCAGTTCTTC	CAISEDREQFF
few	TRBD2	TRBJ2-3	TRBV28	TGTGCCAGCAGTTCCCCCTCTTTAGCGGGCGCAGATACGCAGTATTTT	CASSSPSLAGADTQYF
-	-	TRBJ2-5	TRBV5-1	TGCGCCAGCAGCTACTCCGGGACAGAGACCCAGTACTTC	CASSYSGTETQYF
few	-	TRBJ2-3	TRBV12-3/TRBV12-4	TGTGCCAGCACCCCCGGGCGGTCCCGAAGCACAGATACGCAGTATTTT	CASTPGRSRSTDTQYF
-	-	TRBJ2-5	TRBV28	TGTGCCAGCAACGAAAACGGGGCCCAAGAGACCCAGTACTTC	CASNENGAQETQYF
many	-	TRBJ1-5	TRBV7-2	TGTGCCAGCAGCTTAGCCTTGAGGGGCTATAGCAATCAGCCCCAGCATTTT	CASSLALRGYSNQPQHF
many	-	TRBJ1-1	TRBV12-3/TRBV12-4	TGTGCCAGCAGCAAGACAGAGAACACTGAAGCTTTCTTT	CASSKTENTEAFF
few	TRBD1	TRBJ2-5	TRBV4-1	TGCGCCAGCAGCCTAGGACAGGGAGTTAGGTTTGAGACCCAGTACTTC	CASSLGQGVRFETQYF
few	-	TRBJ1-2	TRBV20-1	TGCAGTGTCACCCTCCCGGGCTCCTCGGGCTACACCTTC	CSVTLPGSSGYTF
-	-	TRBJ2-1	TRBV9	TGTGCCAGCAGCGTAGCAGGTATAGGGGTTGATGAGCAGTTCTTC	CASSVAGIGVDEQFF
few	-	TRBJ2-1	TRBV28	TGTGCCAGCAGTTCCCTCCCGGACAGCTACAATGAGCAGTTCTTC	CASSSLPDSYNEQFF
few	-	TRBJ2-5	TRBV4-1	TGCGCCAGCAGCCAAGGGCTACAGTTCCAAGAGACCCAGTACTTC	CASSQGLQFQETQYF
-	TRBD2	TRBJ2-3	TRBV5-1	TGCGCCAGCAGCTTGGGGGGACTAGCGAAAGATACGCAGTATTTT	CASSLGGLAKDTQYF
few	-	TRBJ1-1	TRBV4-3	TGCGCCAGCAGCCAAGCTCCCCAGCTTAACACTGAAGCTTTCTTT	CASSQAPQLNTEAFF
-	-	TRBJ2-3	TRBV4-2	TGTGCCAGCAGCCAAGGGGGCTTTTTGGACTACATCAACACAGATACGCAGTATTTT	CASSQGGFLDYINTDTQYF
-	TRBD1	TRBJ2-7	TRBV10-2	TGCGCCAGCAGTGAATTCTTTGGGACAGCTTTCTCCTACGAGCAGTACTTC	CASSEFFGTAFSYEQYF
many	TRBD1	TRBJ2-1	TRBV5-1	TGCGCCAGCAGCCCGGCGGGACAGGGTTACAATGAGCAGTTCTTC	CASSPAGQGYNEQFF
-	-	TRBJ1-1	TRBV6-1	TGTGCCAGCAGACGTCAACAGGGTGGAACTGAAGCTTTCTTT	CASRRQQGGTEAFF
few	-	TRBJ2-6	TRBV3-1	TGTGCCAGCAGCCTAGGGACATCCTTGTTCTCTGGGGCCAACGTCCTGACTTTC	CASSLGTSLFSGANVLTF
few	TRBD2	TRBJ2-7	TRBV28	TGTGCCAGCAGCAGCGGGACTTCCAAGCAGTACTTC	CASSSGTSKQYF
-	TRBD2	TRBJ2-1	TRBV7-2	TGTGCCAGCAGCTTAGGGCGGACTAGAAGCAATGAGCAGTTCTTC	CASSLGRTRSNEQFF
many	-	TRBJ1-5	TRBV12-3/TRBV12-4	TGTGCCAGCAGTCTCGGACGGGGAAGCAATCAGCCCCAGCATTTT	CASSLGRGSNQPQHF
-	TRBD1	TRBJ2-7	TRBV4-3	TGCGCCAGCAGCCATAAGACAGGGTGGGAGCAGTACTTC	CASSHKTGWEQYF
many	TRBD2	TRBJ2-1	TRBV11-3	TGTGCCAGCAGCTTAGATGGGGGGGATGAGCAGTTCTTC	CASSLDGGDEQFF
few	-	TRBJ2-7	TRBV6-2/TRBV6-3	TGTGCCAGCAGGCGGCAGAGCTACGAGCAGTACTTC	CASRRQSYEQYF
-	-	TRBJ2-2	TRBV25-1	TGTGCCAGCAGAGGGGAGGGGGCCTTTACGAACACCGGGGAGCTGTTTTTT	CASRGEGAFTNTGELFF
few	TRBD1	TRBJ2-7	TRBV28	TGTGCCAGCAGTAGGACAGGGGGGCGGGTTGGGGAGCAGTACTTC	CASSRTGGRVGEQYF
-	-	TRBJ1-6	TRBV4-3	TGCGCCAGCAGCCAAGATTTAAATAGGGGGGGGTATAATTCACCCCTCCACTTT	CASSQDLNRGGYNSPLHF
once	-	TRBJ2-3	TRBV11-3	TGTGCCAGCAGCTTAGATTGTAATCGGGCCCCCACAGATACGCAGTATTTT	CASSLDCNRAPTDTQYF
-	-	TRBJ2-1	TRBV7-6	TGTGCCAGCAGCTTACCTGCCGGGGCCCCCTACAATGAGCAGTTCTTC	CASSLPAGAPYNEQFF
-	TRBD2	TRBJ2-3	TRBV20-1	TGCAGTGCTAGAGATCCCGGGACTAGCGGCACAGATACGCAGTATTTT	CSARDPGTSGTDTQYF
many	-	TRBJ2-7	TRBV5-1	TGCGCCAGCAGCTTGTCAGGGGTCGAGCAGTACTTC	CASSLSGVEQYF
many	-	TRBJ1-1	TRBV6-1	TGTGCCAGTTCGAATCGGGACATGAACACTGAAGCTTTCTTT	CASSNRDMNTEAFF
few	TRBD2	TRBJ2-7	TRBV11-1	TGTGCCAGCAGCTTAAACCTAGCGGGCCTAGATGAGCAGTACTTC	CASSLNLAGLDEQYF
-	-	TRBJ2-1	TRBV15	TGTGCCACCAGCAGAGATAGGTACAATGAGCAGTTCTTC	CATSRDRYNEQFF
many	-	TRBJ1-4	TRBV27	TGTGCCAGCTCTTGGCAAGGGGATGAAAAACTGTTTTTT	CASSWQGDEKLFF
-	-	TRBJ2-4	TRBV20-1	TGCAGTGCTAGTTCTCGACTAGTTTACATTCAGTACTTC	CSASSRLVYIQYF
many	-	TRBJ1-2	TRBV4-1	TGCGCCAGCAGCCCCTCGGACGCGGAGGCCTATGGCTACACCTTC	CASSPSDAEAYGYTF
-	-	TRBJ2-1	TRBV7-8	TGTGCCAGCAGCCCCGAGGCGGGTTACAATGAGCAGTTCTTC	CASSPEAGYNEQFF
few	TRBD2	TRBJ2-5	TRBV7-2	TGTGCCAGCAGCTCCTCTCTACTAGCGGGAAATCTAGAGACCCAGTACTTC	CASSSSLLAGNLETQYF
few	-	TRBJ2-3	TRBV5-1	TGCGCCAGCAGCTTGGAATCGAATCCCACAGATACGCAGTATTTT	CASSLESNPTDTQYF
many	TRBD1	TRBJ2-7	TRBV20-1	TGCAGTGCTACTTCGGGACAGGGGATGAGCGAGCAGTACTTC	CSATSGQGMSEQYF
-	TRBD1	TRBJ2-3	TRBV6-6	TGTGCCAGCAGAAAACAGGGGACAGATACGCAGTATTTT	CASRKQGTDTQYF
few	TRBD2	TRBJ2-1	TRBV28	TGTGCCAGCAGTTTTCTTGGCGGGGGGGCCCTTGAGCAGTTCTTC	CASSFLGGGALEQFF
many	-	TRBJ2-1	TRBV20-1	TGCAGTGCTAGTACCCATGAGCAGTTCTTC	CSASTHEQFF
few	TRBD2	TRBJ2-3	TRBV15	TGTGCCACCAGCAGAGATCAAGCGGGGAGCACAGATACGCAGTATTTT	CATSRDQAGSTDTQYF